This TCR beta chain was profiled in a study of shared clonotypes between healthy human individuals. Study findings and constraints: Rarefaction showed that sequencing of sorted subsets was incomplete (despite large depth). Limitation of the genetic and exposure-history diversity represented came from the few donors.

Germline CDR1 SQVTM, CDR2 ANQGSEA. The germline V and J ends were trimmed by 4 bases and 6 bases, with 12 bases remaining between them. The CDR3 spans 13 residues. CD8 cells classed as naive were CD45RO-negative and positively selected for CCR7, excluding terminally differentiated effector memory CD45RA+ cells. Donors, healthy HIV-negative adults, lacked recent acute infections or vaccinations. On this clone: What it recognizes is unknown.

Profiled with immunoSEQ multiplex PCR; TCRdb holds only in-frame clones, not every one. Among hundreds of thousands of clones listed, nearly 95% were seen once. The source of this sequence is a young man in good health. This sequence joins TRBV29-1 and TRBJ2-2; possible D gene TRBD1, 5 bases. The specimen was naive CD8+ T cells sorted from blood. CDR3 sequence: CSVAGSSAGELFF. In DNA, the CDR3 is TGCAGCGTTGCAGGGTCTAGTGCCGGGGAGCTGTTTTTT.